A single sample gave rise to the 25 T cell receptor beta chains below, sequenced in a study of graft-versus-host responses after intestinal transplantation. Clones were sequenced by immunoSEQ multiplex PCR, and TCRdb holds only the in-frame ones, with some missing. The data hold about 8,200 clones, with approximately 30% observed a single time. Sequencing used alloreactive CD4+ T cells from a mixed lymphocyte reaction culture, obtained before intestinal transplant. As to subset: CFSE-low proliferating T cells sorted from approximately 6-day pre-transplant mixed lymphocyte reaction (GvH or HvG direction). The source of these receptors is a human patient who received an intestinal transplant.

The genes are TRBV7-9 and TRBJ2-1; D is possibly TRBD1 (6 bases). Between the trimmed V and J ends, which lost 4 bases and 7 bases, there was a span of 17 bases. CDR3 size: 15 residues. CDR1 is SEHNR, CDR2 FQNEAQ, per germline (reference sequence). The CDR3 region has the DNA TGTGCCAGCAGCTCCTGGCCGGACAGACAAAATGAGCAGTTCTTC. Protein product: CASSSWPDRQNEQFF. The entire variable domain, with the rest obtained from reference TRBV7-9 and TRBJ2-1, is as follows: DTGVSQNPRHKITKRGQNVTFRCDPISEHNRLYWYRQTLGQGPEFLTYFQNEAQLEKSRLLSDRFSAERPKGSFSTLEIQRTEQGDSAMYLCASSSWPDRQNEQFFGPGTRLTVL.

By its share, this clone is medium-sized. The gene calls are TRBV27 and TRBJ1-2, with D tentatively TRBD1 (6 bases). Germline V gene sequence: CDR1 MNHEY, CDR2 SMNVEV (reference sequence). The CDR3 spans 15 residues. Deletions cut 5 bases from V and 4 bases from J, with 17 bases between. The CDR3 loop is CASSPPGTSRYGYTF. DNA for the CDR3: TGTGCCAGCAGTCCACCCGGGACAAGCCGCTATGGCTACACCTTC.

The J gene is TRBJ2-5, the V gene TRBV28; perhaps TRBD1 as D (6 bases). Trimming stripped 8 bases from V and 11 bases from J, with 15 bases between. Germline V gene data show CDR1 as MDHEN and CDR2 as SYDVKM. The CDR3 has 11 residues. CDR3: CASAQGAEQYF. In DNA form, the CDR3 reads TGTGCCAGCGCACAGGGAGCGGAGCAGTACTTC.

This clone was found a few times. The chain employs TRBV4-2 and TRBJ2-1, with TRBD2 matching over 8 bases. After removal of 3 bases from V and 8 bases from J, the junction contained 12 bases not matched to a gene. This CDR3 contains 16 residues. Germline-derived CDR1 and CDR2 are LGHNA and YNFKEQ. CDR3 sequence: CASSHSVQREFHEQFF. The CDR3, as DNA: TGTGCCAGCAGCCATTCGGTCCAGCGGGAGTTTCATGAGCAGTTCTTC.

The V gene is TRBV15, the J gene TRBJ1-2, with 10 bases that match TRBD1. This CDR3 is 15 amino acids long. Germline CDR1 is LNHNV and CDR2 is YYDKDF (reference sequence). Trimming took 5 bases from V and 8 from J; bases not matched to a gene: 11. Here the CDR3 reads CATSFDRGRESGYTF. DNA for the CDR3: TGTGCCACCAGCTTCGACAGGGGGCGAGAGAGCGGCTACACCTTC.

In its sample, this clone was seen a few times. CDR3 sequence (DNA): TGTGCCAGTTCGGACAGGGGTGGCTATGGCTACACCTTC. This codes for CASSDRGGYGYTF. The V gene is TRBV6-6, the J gene TRBJ1-2, with 9 bases aligning to TRBD1. Trimming removed 9 bases from V and 4 bases from J; junction bases left unmatched: 6. The CDR3 covers 13 residues. The germline V gene encodes CDR1 MNHNY and CDR2 SVGAGI (reference sequence).

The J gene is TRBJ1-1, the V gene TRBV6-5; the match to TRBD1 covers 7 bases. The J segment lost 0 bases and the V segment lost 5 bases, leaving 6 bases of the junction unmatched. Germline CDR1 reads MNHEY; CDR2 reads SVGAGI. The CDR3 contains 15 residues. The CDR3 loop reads CASSRTGPMNTEAFF. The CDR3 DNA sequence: TGTGCCAGCAGTCGGACAGGCCCCATGAACACTGAAGCTTTCTTT.

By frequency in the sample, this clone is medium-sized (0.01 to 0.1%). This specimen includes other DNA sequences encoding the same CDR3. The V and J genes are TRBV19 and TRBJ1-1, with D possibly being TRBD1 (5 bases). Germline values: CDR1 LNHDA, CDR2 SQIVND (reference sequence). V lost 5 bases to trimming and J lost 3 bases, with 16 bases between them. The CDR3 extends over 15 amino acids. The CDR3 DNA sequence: TGTGCCAGTAGTCAGCAGGGCGCGGGGGACACTGAAGCTTTCTTT. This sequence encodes CASSQQGAGDTEAFF.

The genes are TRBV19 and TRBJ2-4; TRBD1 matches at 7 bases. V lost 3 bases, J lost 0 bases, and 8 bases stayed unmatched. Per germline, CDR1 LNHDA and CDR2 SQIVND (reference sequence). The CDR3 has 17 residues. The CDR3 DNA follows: TGTGCCAGTAGTATCCAACTAGACAGGGTAGCCAAAAACATTCAGTACTTC. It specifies CASSIQLDRVAKNIQYF.

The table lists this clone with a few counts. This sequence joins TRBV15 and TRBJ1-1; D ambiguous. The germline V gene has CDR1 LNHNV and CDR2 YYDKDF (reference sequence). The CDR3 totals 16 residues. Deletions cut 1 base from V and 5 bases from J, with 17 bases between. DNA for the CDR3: TGTGCCACCAGCAGAGCCTCGGGTGTATCATCGACTGAAGCTTTCTTT. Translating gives CATSRASGVSSTEAFF.

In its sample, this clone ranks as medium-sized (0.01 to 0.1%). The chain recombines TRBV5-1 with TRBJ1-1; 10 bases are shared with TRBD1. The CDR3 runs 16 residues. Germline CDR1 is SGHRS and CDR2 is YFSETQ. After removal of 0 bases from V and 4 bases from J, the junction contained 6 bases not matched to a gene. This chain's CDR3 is CASSLGTGGRSTEAFF. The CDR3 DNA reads TGCGCCAGCAGCTTGGGGACAGGGGGAAGGAGCACTGAAGCTTTCTTT.

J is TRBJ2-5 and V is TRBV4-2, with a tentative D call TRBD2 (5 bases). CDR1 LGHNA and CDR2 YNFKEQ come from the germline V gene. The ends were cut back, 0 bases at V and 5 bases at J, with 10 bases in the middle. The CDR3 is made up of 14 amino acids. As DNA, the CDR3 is TGTGCCAGCAGCCAAGATTCTAGCTTTGAGACCCAGTACTTC. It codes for CASSQDSSFETQYF.

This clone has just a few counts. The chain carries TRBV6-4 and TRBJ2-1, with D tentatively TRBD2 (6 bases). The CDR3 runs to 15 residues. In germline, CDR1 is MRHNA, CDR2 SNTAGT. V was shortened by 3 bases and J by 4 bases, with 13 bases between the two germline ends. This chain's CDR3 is CASSERASDYNEQFF. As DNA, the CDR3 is TGTGCCAGCAGTGAACGGGCTAGCGATTACAATGAGCAGTTCTTC.

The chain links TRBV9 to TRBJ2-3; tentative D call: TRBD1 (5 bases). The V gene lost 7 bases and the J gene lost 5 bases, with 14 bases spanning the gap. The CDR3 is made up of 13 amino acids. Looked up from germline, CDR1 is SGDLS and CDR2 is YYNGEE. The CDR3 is CASGATSGDTQYF. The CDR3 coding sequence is TGTGCCAGCGGGGCTACCTCAGGAGATACGCAGTATTTT.

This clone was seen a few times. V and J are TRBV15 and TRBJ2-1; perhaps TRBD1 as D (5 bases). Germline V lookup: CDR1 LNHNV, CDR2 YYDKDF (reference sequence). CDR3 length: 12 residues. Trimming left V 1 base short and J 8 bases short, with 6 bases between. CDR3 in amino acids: CATSRVGDEQFF. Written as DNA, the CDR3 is TGTGCCACCAGCAGAGTAGGGGATGAGCAGTTCTTC.

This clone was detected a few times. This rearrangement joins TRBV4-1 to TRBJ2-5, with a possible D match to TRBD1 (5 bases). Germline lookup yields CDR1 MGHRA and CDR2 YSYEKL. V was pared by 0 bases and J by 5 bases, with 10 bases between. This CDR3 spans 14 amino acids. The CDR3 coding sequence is TGCGCCAGCAGCCAAGACAGGGAAGGGGAGACCCAGTACTTC. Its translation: CASSQDREGETQYF.

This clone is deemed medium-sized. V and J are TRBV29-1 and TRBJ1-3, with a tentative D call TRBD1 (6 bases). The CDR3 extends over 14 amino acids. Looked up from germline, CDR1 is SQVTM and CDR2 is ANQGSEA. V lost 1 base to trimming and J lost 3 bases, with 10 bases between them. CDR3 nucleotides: TGCAGCGTTGAAGCGGGGGGCGTTGGAAACACCATATATTTT. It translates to CSVEAGGVGNTIYF.

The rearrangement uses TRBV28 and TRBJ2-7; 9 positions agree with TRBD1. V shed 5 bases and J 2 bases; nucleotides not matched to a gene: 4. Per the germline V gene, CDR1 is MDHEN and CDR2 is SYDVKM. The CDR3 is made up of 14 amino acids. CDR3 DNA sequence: TGTGCCAGCAGTGCCGGGACAGGGCCCTACGAGCAGTACTTC. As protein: CASSAGTGPYEQYF.

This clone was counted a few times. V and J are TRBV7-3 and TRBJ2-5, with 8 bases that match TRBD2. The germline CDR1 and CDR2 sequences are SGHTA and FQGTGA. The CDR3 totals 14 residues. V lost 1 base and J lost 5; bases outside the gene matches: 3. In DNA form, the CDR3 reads TGTGCCAGCAGCTTAAGGACTAGCATGGAGACCCAGTACTTC. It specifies CASSLRTSMETQYF.

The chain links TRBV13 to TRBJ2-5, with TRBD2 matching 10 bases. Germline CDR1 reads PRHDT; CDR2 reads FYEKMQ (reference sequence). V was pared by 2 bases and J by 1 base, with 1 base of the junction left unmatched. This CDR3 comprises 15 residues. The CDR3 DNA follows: TGTGCCAGCAGCTTAAGGACTAGCGGCCAAGAGACCCAGTACTTC. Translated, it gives CASSLRTSGQETQYF.

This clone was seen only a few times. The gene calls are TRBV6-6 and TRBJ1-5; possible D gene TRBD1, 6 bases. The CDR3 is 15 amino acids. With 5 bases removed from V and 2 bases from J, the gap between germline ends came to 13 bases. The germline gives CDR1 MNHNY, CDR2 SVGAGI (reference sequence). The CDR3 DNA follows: TGTGCCAGCAGTAGGGTCCGACAGGGCAATCAGCCCCAGCATTTT. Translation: CASSRVRQGNQPQHF.

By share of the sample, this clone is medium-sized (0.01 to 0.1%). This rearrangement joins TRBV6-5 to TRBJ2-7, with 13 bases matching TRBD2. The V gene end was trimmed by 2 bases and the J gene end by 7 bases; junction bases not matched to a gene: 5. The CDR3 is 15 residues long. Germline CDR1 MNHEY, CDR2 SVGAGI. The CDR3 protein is CASSYRGLAGTEQYF. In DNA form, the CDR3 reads TGTGCCAGCAGTTACCGGGGACTAGCGGGAACGGAGCAGTACTTC.

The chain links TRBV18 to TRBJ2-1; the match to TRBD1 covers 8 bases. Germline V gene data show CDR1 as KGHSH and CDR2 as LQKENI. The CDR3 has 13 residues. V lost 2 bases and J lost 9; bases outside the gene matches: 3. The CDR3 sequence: CASSPTQGAEQFF. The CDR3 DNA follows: TGTGCCAGCTCACCAACCCAGGGGGCTGAGCAGTTCTTC.

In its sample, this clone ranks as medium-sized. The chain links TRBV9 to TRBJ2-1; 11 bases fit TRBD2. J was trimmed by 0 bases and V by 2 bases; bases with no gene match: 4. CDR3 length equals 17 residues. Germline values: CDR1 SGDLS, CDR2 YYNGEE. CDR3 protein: CASSVSGLAGSYNEQFF. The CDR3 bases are TGTGCCAGCAGCGTTTCCGGACTAGCGGGCTCCTACAATGAGCAGTTCTTC. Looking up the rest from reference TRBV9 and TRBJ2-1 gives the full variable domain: DSGVTQTPKHLITATGQRVTLRCSPRSGDLSVYWYQQSLDQGLQFLIQYYNGEERAKGNILERFSAQQFPDLHSELNLSSLELGDSALYFCASSVSGLAGSYNEQFFGPGTRLTVL.

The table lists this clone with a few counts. The CDR3 is CASSSTTGAEAEQYF. The CDR3 coding sequence is TGTGCCAGCAGCTCCACAACCGGAGCAGAAGCCGAGCAGTACTTC. The chain couples TRBV7-6 to TRBJ2-7; D is unclear. CDR3 length: 15 amino acids. Germline V lookup: CDR1 SGHVS, CDR2 FNYEAQ. The V and J ends lost 4 bases and 6 bases respectively, with 19 bases between them.